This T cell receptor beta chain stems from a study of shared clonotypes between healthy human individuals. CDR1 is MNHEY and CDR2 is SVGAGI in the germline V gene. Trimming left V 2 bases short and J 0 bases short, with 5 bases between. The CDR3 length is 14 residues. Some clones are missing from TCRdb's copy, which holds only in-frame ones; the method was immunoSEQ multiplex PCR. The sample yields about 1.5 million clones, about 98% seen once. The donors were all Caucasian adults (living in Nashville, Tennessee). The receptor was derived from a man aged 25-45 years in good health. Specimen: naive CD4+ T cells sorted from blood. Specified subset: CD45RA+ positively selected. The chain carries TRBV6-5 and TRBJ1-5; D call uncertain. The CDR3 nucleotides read TGTGCCAGCAGTTACGTACATAGCAATCAGCCCCAGCATTTT. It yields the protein CASSYVHSNQPQHF.